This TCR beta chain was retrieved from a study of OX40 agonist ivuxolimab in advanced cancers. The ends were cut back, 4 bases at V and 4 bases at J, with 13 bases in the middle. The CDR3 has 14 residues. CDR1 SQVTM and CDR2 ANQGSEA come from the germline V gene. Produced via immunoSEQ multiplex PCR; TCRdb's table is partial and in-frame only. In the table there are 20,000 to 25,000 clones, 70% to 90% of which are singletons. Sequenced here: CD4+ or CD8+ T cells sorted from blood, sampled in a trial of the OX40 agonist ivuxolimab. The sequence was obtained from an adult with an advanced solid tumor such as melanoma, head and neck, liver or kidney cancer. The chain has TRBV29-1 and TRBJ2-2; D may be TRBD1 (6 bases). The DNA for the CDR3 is TGCAGCGTTGTAGTCAGGGGTAGCACCGGGGAGCTGTTTTTT. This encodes CSVVVRGSTGELFF.